The subject of this entry is one T cell receptor beta chain. Its target is unknown. The data belong to a study of cytomegalovirus exposure and HLA in healthy donors. Researchers ran the PCR with 60 Vbeta and 13 Jbeta primers. Sequenced by immunoSEQ multiplex PCR; TCRdb stores in-frame clones only, minus some. The sample yields around 130,000 clones, roughly 70% seen once. Points from the study as a whole: Indistinguishable V segments, including TRBV6-2 and TRBV6-3, were excluded. Per a prior analysis, the majority of TCR beta V segments were productive roughly 87% or roughly 30% of the time.

Germline V gene data show CDR1 as LNHDA and CDR2 as SQIVND (reference sequence). The CDR3 is 14 amino acids. Trimming took 0 bases from V and 7 from J; bases not matched to a gene: 6. The chain carries TRBV19 and TRBJ2-7, with TRBD2 matching over 7 bases. This clonotype was obtained from a woman aged 40-49 years in good health and CMV-seropositive. Specimen: PBMCs. Here the CDR3 reads CASSIDRLALEQYF. The CDR3 DNA is TGTGCCAGTAGTATAGATAGACTAGCCCTGGAGCAGTACTTC.